Listed here are 10 T cell receptor beta chains from one sample, sequenced in a study of cytomegalovirus exposure and HLA in healthy donors. PCR employed 60 Vbeta and 13 Jbeta primers. The method was immunoSEQ multiplex PCR; TCRdb's version includes in-frame clones alone and lacks a portion of them. This table has 95,000 to 110,000 clones, approximately 79% appearing once. Sequencing input: PBMCs. The receptors originated from a man in his 60s in good health and CMV-seropositive.

The V call is TRBV5-1, the J call TRBJ2-5; 7 nucleotides align to TRBD1. With 4 bases clipped from V and 5 bases from J, the junction kept 8 bases outside the gene matches. The CDR3 spans 14 residues. Germline V gives CDR1 SGHRS, CDR2 YFSETQ. The chain's CDR3 is CASSPGQDRETQYF. CDR3 in DNA: TGCGCCAGCAGCCCTGGACAGGACCGGGAGACCCAGTACTTC.

The chain links TRBV6-6 to TRBJ1-5; 9 nucleotides match TRBD1. The CDR3 is made up of 14 amino acids. V dropped 4 bases and J dropped 15; count of bases not matched to a gene: 13. Germline lookup yields CDR1 MNHNY and CDR2 SVGAGI (reference sequence). CDR3 region: CASSSTGTGRFLHF. The CDR3 coding sequence is TGTGCCAGCAGTTCGACCGGGACAGGGCGTTTCTTGCATTTT.

The chain carries TRBV14 and TRBJ2-3; 10 nucleotides align to TRBD1. V shed 1 base and J 5 bases; nucleotides not matched to a gene: 12. The length of the CDR3 is 18 residues. CDR1 is SGHDN, CDR2 FVKESK, per germline. The CDR3 sequence is CASSQARTGGVKLDTQYF. CDR3 nucleotide sequence: TGTGCCAGCAGCCAAGCCCGGACAGGGGGGGTAAAACTAGATACGCAGTATTTT. Full variable domain (remainder filled in from reference TRBV14 and TRBJ2-3): EAGVTQFPSHSVIEKGQTVTLRCDPISGHDNLYWYRRVMGKEIKFLLHFVKESKQDESGMPNNRFLAERTGGTYSTLKVQPAELEDSGVYFCASSQARTGGVKLDTQYFGPGTRLTVL.

This clone was found a few times. The chain combines TRBV10-1 with TRBJ1-1; 7 nucleotides agree with TRBD1. With V trimmed by 7 bases and J by 5 bases, 4 bases remained unmatched. The CDR3 is made up of 12 amino acids. Germline values: CDR1 WNHNN, CDR2 SYGVQD (reference sequence). The CDR3: CASTSTGTEAFF. CDR3 bases: TGCGCCAGCACTTCGACAGGGACTGAAGCTTTCTTT.

As DNA, the CDR3 is TGTGCCAGCAGCGTAGTAGCTTCGGGGAGCGAGCAGTACTTC. It is translated as CASSVVASGSEQYF. The chain recombines TRBV9 with TRBJ2-7, with D tentatively TRBD2 (5 bases). Trimming took off 0 bases at V and 6 bases at J, with 13 bases between the two ends. The germline gives CDR1 SGDLS, CDR2 YYNGEE. The CDR3 is 14 residues long.

The chain has TRBV18 and TRBJ1-1; no reliable D call. CDR1 KGHSH and CDR2 LQKENI come from the germline V gene. The CDR3 has 13 residues. The ends were cut back, 6 bases at V and 0 bases at J, with 8 bases in the middle. CDR3 in amino acids: CASSPGMNTEAFF. The DNA for the CDR3 is TGTGCCAGCTCGCCCGGGATGAACACTGAAGCTTTCTTT.

This clone came up once. The chain has TRBV7-2 and TRBJ2-5, with 11 bases fitting TRBD2. Near its end, the DNA agrees better with TRBJ2-7, so the J call may be wrong. Germline values: CDR1 SGHTA, CDR2 FQGNSA. This CDR3 contains 15 residues. CDR3 sequence reads: CASSLTSGVSYEQYF. CDR3 in DNA: TGTGCCAGCAGCCTGACTAGCGGGGTATCCTACGAGCAGTACTTC.

A single count supports this clone. The gene calls are TRBV5-1 and TRBJ2-1, with a tentative D call TRBD2 (5 bases). The germline CDR1 and CDR2 sequences are SGHRS and YFSETQ. V lost 4 bases to trimming and J lost 0 bases, with 14 bases between them. The CDR3 is 16 amino acids. The CDR3 loop reads CASSPEEAVSYNEQFF. The DNA of the CDR3 is TGCGCCAGCAGCCCCGAGGAGGCCGTCTCCTACAATGAGCAGTTCTTC.

This clone was detected a few times. The V call is TRBV6-5, the J call TRBJ2-3; TRBD1 matches at 9 bases. Germline-derived CDR1 and CDR2 are MNHEY and SVGAGI. The CDR3 contains 15 residues. Unmatched junction bases numbered 11, after V lost 4 bases and J lost 9 bases. The CDR3 DNA follows: TGTGCCAGCAGTTTGAGGGGTGGACAGGGGAAAACGCAGTATTTT. It is translated as CASSLRGGQGKTQYF.

This chain uses TRBV7-2 with TRBJ1-5; a possible D gene is TRBD1 (6 bases). Trimming pared 5 bases from V and 0 bases from J, leaving 17 bases between. Germline V gene lookup returns CDR1 SGHTA and CDR2 FQGNSA. CDR3 length equals 17 residues. The CDR3 reads CASSRPGDRNSNQPQHF. The CDR3 DNA is TGTGCCAGCAGCCGACCCGGAGACAGGAATAGCAATCAGCCCCAGCATTTT.